This passage covers 5 T cell receptor beta chains from one sample sequenced in a study of beta chain features in type 1 diabetes. Sequenced material consisted of expressed TCRB transcripts (all of the isolated RNA was reverse transcribed). Assay used: immunoSEQ multiplex PCR; TCRdb lists only in-frame clones, some missing. Here the sample spans about 320,000 clones, 12% to 15% being singletons. The specimen sequenced was central memory CD4+ T cells from blood. The receptors come from a man younger than 45 in good health.

This chain connects TRBV7-9 to TRBJ1-1; possibly TRBD1 for D (6 bases). CDR3 length equals 14 residues. Per the germline V gene, CDR1 is SEHNR and CDR2 is FQNEAQ (reference sequence). Trimming shortened V by 5 bases and J by 4 bases, and 14 bases separated the two germline ends. The CDR3 protein is CASSLTTGSTEAFF. The CDR3 nucleotides read TGTGCCAGCAGCCTCACAACAGGGAGCACTGAAGCTTTCTTT.

The chain is built from TRBV19 and TRBJ1-3; 7 nucleotides match TRBD1. V dropped 0 bases and J dropped 0; count of bases not matched to a gene: 5. This CDR3 contains 17 residues. The germline CDR1 and CDR2 sequences are LNHDA and SQIVND (reference sequence). The CDR3 reads CASSIEGTESSGNTIYF. CDR3 nucleotides: TGTGCCAGTAGTATAGAGGGGACAGAGAGCTCTGGAAACACCATATATTTT.

This clone was seen a few times. The gene calls are TRBV6-5 and TRBJ1-5; D call uncertain. V lost 8 bases and J lost 7, with 12 bases in between. The CDR3 loop spans 12 amino acids. Per germline, CDR1 MNHEY and CDR2 SVGAGI. The CDR3 region is CASGPARQPQHF. The CDR3, as DNA: TGTGCCAGCGGGCCTGCGCGGCAGCCCCAGCATTTT.

This chain links TRBV14 with TRBJ2-3; perhaps TRBD1 as D (5 bases). The CDR3 extends over 14 amino acids. The germline V gene has CDR1 SGHDN and CDR2 FVKESK. Trimming cost V 5 bases and J 4 bases, with 13 bases left between them. CDR3 nucleotides: TGTGCCAGCAGCAATCAGGGTTACGCAGATACGCAGTATTTT. The encoded protein is CASSNQGYADTQYF. The entire variable domain, with the rest obtained from reference TRBV14 and TRBJ2-3, is as follows: EAGVTQFPSHSVIEKGQTVTLRCDPISGHDNLYWYRRVMGKEIKFLLHFVKESKQDESGMPNNRFLAERTGGTYSTLKVQPAELEDSGVYFCASSNQGYADTQYFGPGTRLTVL.

Concerning this clone: An end of the junction differs from the germline gene, which may be a read error. This rearrangement joins TRBV10-3 to TRBJ1-1; no firm D call. In germline, CDR1 is ENHRY, CDR2 SYGVKD. The CDR3 is 13 residues long. CDR3 in DNA: TGTGCCAGCAGTTACGTGGAGAGGAGTGAAGCTTTCTTT. Its translation: CASSYVERSEAFF.